A selection of T cell receptor beta chains follows, all from one sample in a study of blood T cells in healthy people across ages. TCRdb called the 5' RACE reads again in MiXCR, with one record for every CDR3 protein. The profile shows approximately 1.5 million distinct CDR3 sequences, roughly 43% of them singletons. What was sequenced was blood. These receptors all stem from a woman younger than 35 in good health. CDR3s include the opening cysteine and the closing phenylalanine or tryptophan. The D gene is left open where the match is weak. Clone size is not always given. Where it is, it says once, few, many or a class for expanded clones.

CASSQLPGQGGETQYF	TGCGCCAGCAGCCAACTTCCGGGACAGGGAGGAGAGACCCAGTACTTC	few	TRBD1	TRBV4-3	TRBJ2-5
CASTPGQSSNQPQHF	TGTGCCAGTACCCCCGGGCAGAGTAGCAATCAGCCCCAGCATTTT	.	.	TRBV19	TRBJ1-5
CASSLWGPTEAFF	TGTGCCAGCAGCTTATGGGGGCCCACTGAAGCTTTCTTT	.	.	TRBV7-9	TRBJ1-1
CAISDSGTYNSPLHF	TGTGCCATCAGTGATTCCGGGACCTATAATTCACCCCTCCACTTT	once	.	TRBV10-3	TRBJ1-6
CASRTPLAGDPRNEQFF	TGCGCCAGCAGAACCCCTCTAGCGGGGGATCCTCGAAATGAGCAGTTCTTC	few	TRBD2	TRBV5-1	TRBJ2-1
CASSQSGTGLMGGYTF	TGTGCCAGCAGCCAGTCGGGGACAGGGTTGATGGGTGGCTACACCTTC	.	TRBD1	TRBV7-9	TRBJ1-2
CASIGISGYNEQYF	TGTGCCAGCATTGGGATTAGCGGGTACAATGAGCAGTACTTC	.	TRBD2	TRBV12-3/TRBV12-4	TRBJ2-5
CASSPLWGGTENTEAFF	TGTGCCAGCAGCCCACTTTGGGGGGGGACAGAGAACACTGAAGCTTTCTTT	.	TRBD1	TRBV7-9	TRBJ1-1
CASSVEWVTEQFF	TGTGCCAGCAGCGTAGAGTGGGTTACTGAGCAGTTCTTC	.	.	TRBV9	TRBJ2-1
CASSPSQGNWDYGYTF	TGTGCCAGCAGTCCTTCCCAGGGGAATTGGGACTATGGCTACACCTTC	.	.	TRBV27	TRBJ1-2
CASSMTSGSLADTQYF	TGTGCCAGCAGTATGACTAGCGGGAGCCTAGCGGATACGCAGTATTTT	.	TRBD2	TRBV6-4	TRBJ2-3